Listed below are T cell receptor beta chains from one sample, sequenced in a study of blood T cell repertoires in COVID-19. Generated by immunoSEQ multiplex PCR, the TCRdb table keeps only in-frame clones and is missing some. The sample holds about 240,000 clones, roughly 76% seen once. Source material: peripheral blood. These receptors all stem from a woman aged 80 or older with COVID-19, enrolled during active disease. Both conserved end residues are part of each CDR3. A D gene is named only where the DNA matches it firmly. Clone size is stated in some rows and not others, as once, few, many or a class when expanded.

D: -; V: TRBV27; J: TRBJ1-5; size: -; CDR3: CASRPDSTVGQPQHF; DNA: TGTGCCAGCAGACCCGACAGTACGGTCGGACAGCCCCAGCATTTT
D: TRBD1; V: TRBV18; J: TRBJ2-5; size: -; CDR3: CASSHGTGQETQYF; DNA: TGTGCCAGCTCCCACGGGACAGGGCAAGAGACCCAGTACTTC
D: -; V: TRBV6-5; J: TRBJ1-2; size: -; CDR3: CASTGAYGYTF; DNA: TGTGCCAGCACAGGGGCCTATGGCTACACCTTC
D: TRBD1; V: TRBV28; J: TRBJ1-2; size: -; CDR3: CASSMGQGARGYTF; DNA: TGTGCCAGCAGTATGGGACAGGGGGCGAGAGGCTACACCTTC
D: -; V: TRBV4-3; J: TRBJ2-1; size: -; CDR3: CASSRPEGGEQFF; DNA: TGCGCCAGCAGCCGTCCAGAGGGAGGTGAGCAGTTCTTC
D: TRBD2; V: TRBV27; J: TRBJ2-7; size: -; CDR3: CASRTRTSGLIRYEQYF; DNA: TGTGCCAGCCGGACCCGGACTAGCGGGCTCATCCGCTACGAGCAGTACTTC
D: -; V: TRBV27; J: TRBJ2-1; size: few; CDR3: CASSPTAARRLALSYNEQFF; DNA: TGTGCCAGCAGTCCGACCGCCGCCAGGCGGCTAGCGCTTAGCTACAATGAGCAGTTCTTC
D: -; V: TRBV3-1/TRBV3-2; J: TRBJ2-3; size: -; CDR3: CASSSGSTDTQYF; DNA: TGTGCCAGCAGCAGCGGAAGCACAGATACGCAGTATTTT
D: TRBD2; V: TRBV5-5; J: TRBJ2-1; size: -; CDR3: CASSSSGSSYNEQFF; DNA: TGTGCCAGCAGCTCTAGCGGGAGCTCCTACAATGAGCAGTTCTTC
D: -; V: TRBV11-2; J: TRBJ1-1; size: -; CDR3: CASSLRANTEAFF; DNA: TGTGCCAGCAGCTTACGCGCTAACACTGAAGCTTTCTTT
D: -; V: TRBV2; J: TRBJ1-1; size: -; CDR3: CASLPRGGKAFF; DNA: TGTGCCAGCCTCCCCAGGGGTGGTAAAGCTTTCTTT
D: TRBD2; V: TRBV27; J: TRBJ2-7; size: -; CDR3: CASSFRLAGVYEQYF; DNA: TGTGCCAGCAGTTTTAGACTAGCGGGAGTCTACGAGCAGTACTTC
D: TRBD1; V: TRBV15; J: TRBJ1-5; size: -; CDR3: CATSSRQGSQPQHF; DNA: TGTGCCACCAGCAGTAGACAGGGCTCTCAGCCCCAGCATTTT
D: -; V: TRBV5-1; J: TRBJ1-4; size: -; CDR3: CASSPDTGNEKLFF; DNA: TGCGCCAGCAGCCCGGACACGGGTAATGAAAAACTGTTTTTT
D: -; V: TRBV5-1; J: TRBJ2-7; size: -; CDR3: CASRTGSYYEQYF; DNA: TGCGCCAGCAGAACAGGGTCTTACTACGAGCAGTACTTC
D: TRBD2; V: TRBV5-1; J: TRBJ2-1; size: -; CDR3: CASSLVRGAYNEQFF; DNA: TGCGCCAGCAGCTTGGTTCGGGGGGCCTACAATGAGCAGTTCTTC
D: TRBD1; V: TRBV6-5; J: TRBJ2-5; size: -; CDR3: CASNLGQGQETQYF; DNA: TGTGCCAGCAATTTGGGACAGGGACAAGAGACCCAGTACTTC
D: -; V: TRBV6-5; J: TRBJ2-2; size: -; CDR3: CASSYLGNRVAGELFF; DNA: TGTGCCAGCAGTTACCTCGGAAACAGGGTGGCCGGGGAGCTGTTTTTT
D: -; V: TRBV2; J: TRBJ1-2; size: -; CDR3: CASSPEQGIYRYTF; DNA: TGTGCCAGCAGTCCAGAGCAGGGCATTTATCGCTACACCTTC
D: -; V: TRBV11-2; J: TRBJ1-2; size: once; CDR3: CASSRPGTNEGYTF; DNA: TGTGCCAGCAGCCGCCCGGGGACTAACGAAGGCTACACCTTC
D: -; V: TRBV6-5; J: TRBJ1-3; size: -; CDR3: CASSETRGSGNTIYF; DNA: TGTGCCAGCAGCGAGACCAGGGGCTCTGGAAACACCATATATTTT
D: -; V: TRBV5-1; J: TRBJ2-5; size: -; CDR3: CASSFSGIDGETQYF; DNA: TGCGCCAGCAGCTTTTCCGGGATCGACGGAGAGACCCAGTACTTC
D: -; V: TRBV5-4; J: TRBJ1-3; size: -; CDR3: CASSDARSSGNTIYF; DNA: TGTGCCAGCAGCGACGCAAGGAGCTCTGGAAACACCATATATTTT
D: TRBD1; V: TRBV9; J: TRBJ1-2; size: -; CDR3: CASSAGDRASFGYTF; DNA: TGTGCCAGCAGCGCGGGGGACAGGGCCAGTTTTGGCTACACCTTC
D: -; V: TRBV18; J: TRBJ1-1; size: -; CDR3: CASSILANTEAFF; DNA: TGTGCCAGCTCAATCTTGGCGAACACTGAAGCTTTCTTT
D: -; V: TRBV6-6; J: TRBJ1-1; size: -; CDR3: CASSVQMNTEAFF; DNA: TGTGCCAGCAGTGTTCAGATGAACACTGAAGCTTTCTTT
D: -; V: TRBV27; J: TRBJ2-5; size: -; CDR3: CASSPTAANVYGETQYF; DNA: TGTGCCAGCAGTCCAACTGCCGCGAACGTTTACGGGGAGACCCAGTACTTC
D: -; V: TRBV12-2; J: TRBJ1-1; size: -; CDR3: CASRCPQGMNTEAFF; DNA: TGTGCAAGTCGCTGCCCACAGGGGATGAACACTGAAGCTTTCTTT
D: -; V: TRBV19; J: TRBJ2-3; size: -; CDR3: CASNQGMKSADTQYF; DNA: TGTGCCAGTAACCAGGGGATGAAGAGTGCAGATACGCAGTATTTT
D: -; V: TRBV3-1/TRBV3-2; J: TRBJ1-1; size: -; CDR3: CASSLRRVQATEAFF; DNA: TGTGCCAGCAGCCTCAGACGTGTGCAGGCCACTGAAGCTTTCTTT
D: TRBD2; V: TRBV4-1; J: TRBJ2-7; size: -; CDR3: CASSPNSGGRFEQYF; DNA: TGCGCCAGCAGCCCGAATAGCGGGGGCCGGTTCGAGCAGTACTTC
D: TRBD2; V: TRBV7-2; J: TRBJ2-3; size: -; CDR3: CASSSGLAGGKGDTQYF; DNA: TGTGCCAGCAGCTCGGGACTAGCGGGAGGGAAAGGAGATACGCAGTATTTT
D: TRBD1; V: TRBV7-9; J: TRBJ1-2; size: -; CDR3: CASRSGTGDAYGYTF; DNA: TGTGCCAGCAGGTCCGGGACAGGGGACGCCTATGGCTACACCTTC
D: -; V: TRBV7-2; J: TRBJ1-2; size: -; CDR3: CASSLARYGYTF; DNA: TGTGCCAGCAGCTTAGCACGGTATGGCTACACCTTC
D: -; V: TRBV5-1; J: TRBJ2-2; size: once; CDR3: CASSLVIDTGELFF; DNA: TGCGCCAGCAGCTTAGTGATAGACACCGGGGAGCTGTTTTTT
D: TRBD1; V: TRBV19; J: TRBJ1-5; size: -; CDR3: CASTQGASNQPQHF; DNA: TGTGCCTCAACACAGGGGGCGAGCAATCAGCCCCAGCATTTT
D: -; V: TRBV5-1; J: TRBJ2-7; size: -; CDR3: CASSLKGIPYEQYF; DNA: TGCGCCAGCAGCCTCAAGGGGATCCCCTACGAGCAGTACTTC
D: -; V: TRBV30; J: TRBJ1-2; size: -; CDR3: CAWSDATNYGYTF; DNA: TGTGCCTGGAGTGATGCGACAAACTATGGCTACACCTTC
D: -; V: TRBV30; J: TRBJ2-7; size: -; CDR3: CAWGGAYEQYF; DNA: TGTGCCTGGGGCGGGGCCTACGAGCAGTACTTC
D: TRBD2; V: TRBV5-1; J: TRBJ2-1; size: -; CDR3: CASSLGGTSGRAGDEQFF; DNA: TGCGCCAGCAGCTTGGGTGGGACTAGCGGGAGGGCCGGAGATGAGCAGTTCTTC
D: TRBD2; V: TRBV2; J: TRBJ2-4; size: -; CDR3: CASREGGRDKNIQYF; DNA: TGTGCCAGCAGAGAGGGCGGGAGGGACAAAAACATTCAGTACTTC
D: TRBD1; V: TRBV7-9; J: TRBJ1-1; size: -; CDR3: CASSLAGTGVTEAFF; DNA: TGTGCCAGCAGCTTAGCGGGGACAGGGGTCACTGAAGCTTTCTTT
D: TRBD1; V: TRBV10-3; J: TRBJ1-1; size: once; CDR3: CAISVEGAGTEAFF; DNA: TGTGCCATCAGTGTTGAGGGGGCCGGGACTGAAGCTTTCTTT
D: TRBD1; V: TRBV3-1/TRBV3-2; J: TRBJ1-1; size: -; CDR3: CASSQDRRRTGGAFF; DNA: TGTGCCAGCAGCCAAGATCGAAGAAGGACAGGGGGAGCTTTCTTT
D: TRBD2; V: TRBV5-4; J: TRBJ2-5; size: -; CDR3: CASSLGGGGRARETQYF; DNA: TGTGCCAGCAGCTTGGGGGGGGGCGGGAGGGCCCGGGAGACCCAGTACTTC
D: -; V: TRBV11-2; J: TRBJ2-7; size: -; CDR3: CASSLSSYEQYF; DNA: TGTGCCAGCAGCCTGAGCTCCTACGAGCAGTACTTC
D: -; V: TRBV7-2; J: TRBJ1-6; size: -; CDR3: CASSSQGLLIGSPLHF; DNA: TGTGCCAGCAGCTCGCAGGGACTCCTGATCGGTTCACCCCTCCACTTT
D: TRBD2; V: TRBV5-1; J: TRBJ2-3; size: -; CDR3: CASSFAGVGTDTQYF; DNA: TGCGCCAGCAGCTTTGCGGGAGTGGGCACAGATACGCAGTATTTT